The source of this T cell receptor (beta chain) is a study of CD8 T cells in ankylosing spondylitis. Study-wide results and caveats: Blood of patients with ankylosing spondylitis appeared to be characterized by a TCR beta motif of eight highly homologous variants. Reports of some motif variants in reactive arthritis synovial fluid and blood predate this one. Significantly higher representation of disease-linked clones was reported for matched ankylosing spondylitis synovial fluid. Clones linked to the disease showed a CD8+ phenotype. They occurred at relatively low frequencies in peripheral blood.

This clonotype was counted a few times. The antigen is unknown. Quantitative 5'-RACE with molecular barcodes produced the TCR beta libraries. TCRdb itself ran the 5' RACE reads through MiXCR, one entry per CDR3 protein. The table includes about 540,000 distinct CDR3 sequences, 9.5% to 15% detected once. Germline V gene sequence: CDR1 KGHDR, CDR2 SFDVKD. Trimming cost V 3 bases and J 1 base, with 11 bases left between them. The CDR3 covers 15 residues. The TCR was taken from a male donor with ankylosing spondylitis. This sequence joins TRBV24-1 and TRBJ1-1, with a possible D match to TRBD1 (6 bases). Sequencing was carried out using blood, either unsorted or a sorted T cell fraction (not recorded which). This CDR3 reads CATSDGGAGNTEAFF. The CDR3 DNA follows: TGTGCCACCAGTGATGGGGGGGCGGGGAACACTGAAGCTTTCTTT.